A single sample gave rise to the 26 T cell receptor beta chains below, sequenced in a study of shared clonotypes between healthy human individuals. Sequencing was performed with immunoSEQ multiplex PCR; in TCRdb, only in-frame clones are kept and a portion is missing. Here the sample spans approximately 500,000 clones, approximately 79% being singletons. Sequencing was performed on PBMCs. The receptors stem from a woman between 35 and 50 years old in good health. Some clones in this sample may be carry-over from other donors' samples.

The chain joins TRBV7-4 to TRBJ1-1; D remains unclear. The V end was cut by 2 bases, the J end by 3 bases, with 10 bases between. CDR3 length equals 14 residues. Germline-derived CDR1 and CDR2 are SGHVT and SQSDAQ. The CDR3 bases are TGTGCCAGCAGCTTAACGGGCAGTGACACTGAAGCTTTCTTT. Translation gives CASSLTGSDTEAFF.

This clone came up a few times. V gene TRBV7-8 combines with J gene TRBJ1-5; 10 nucleotides line up with TRBD1. The CDR3 has 16 amino acids. Germline CDR1 is SGHVS and CDR2 is FQNEAQ. Unmatched junction bases numbered 6, after V lost 5 bases and J lost 2 bases. In DNA form, the CDR3 reads TGTGCCAGCAGCCAGCCCGGGACAGGGGGCAATCAGCCCCAGCATTTT. Its translation is CASSQPGTGGNQPQHF.

The chain is built from TRBV28 and TRBJ1-5; D remains unclear. Germline V gene sequence: CDR1 MDHEN, CDR2 SYDVKM. CDR3 length: 18 amino acids. V lost 0 bases and J 2 bases, leaving 17 bases between the germline ends. The CDR3 protein is CASSLWNPSHGGNQPQHF. The CDR3 DNA is TGTGCCAGCAGTTTATGGAATCCCTCACACGGGGGCAATCAGCCCCAGCATTTT. Based on the CDR3 plus reference TRBV28 and TRBJ1-5, the full variable domain is DVKVTQSSRYLVKRTGEKVFLECVQDMDHENMFWYRQDPGLGLRLIYFSYDVKMKEKGDIPEGYSVSREKKERFSLILESASTNQTSMYLCASSLWNPSHGGNQPQHFGDGTRLSIL.

The chain carries TRBV7-2 and TRBJ2-4, with D possibly called TRBD1 or TRBD2 (5 bases each). CDR1 is SGHTA, CDR2 FQGNSA, per germline. The CDR3 extends over 18 amino acids. Trimming cost V 1 base and J 0 bases, with 16 bases left between them. Here the CDR3 DNA reads TGTGCCAGCAGCTTAGGCCTCCGGGGCGTGTTAGCCAAAAACATTCAGTACTTC. Its translation is CASSLGLRGVLAKNIQYF.

This sequence joins TRBV9 and TRBJ2-1; D gene unclear. The CDR3 is 16 amino acids. Per the germline V gene, CDR1 is SGDLS and CDR2 is YYNGEE. V lost 2 bases to trimming and J lost 9 bases, with 21 bases between them. In DNA form, the CDR3 reads TGTGCCAGCAGCGTCGGTGGCAGCCCCCTTATAACTGAGCAGTTCTTC. It codes for CASSVGGSPLITEQFF.

The rearrangement links TRBV5-1 to TRBJ2-7; 11 bases line up with TRBD1. This CDR3 has 13 residues. The germline CDR1 and CDR2 sequences are SGHRS and YFSETQ. With 4 bases clipped from V and 7 bases from J, the junction kept 4 bases outside the gene matches. CDR3 coding DNA: TGCGCCAGCAGCACGGACAGGGGGCTTGAGCAGTACTTC. It yields the protein CASSTDRGLEQYF.

This chain connects TRBV9 to TRBJ2-6; D unresolved. Trimming left V 3 bases short and J 1 base short, with 5 bases between. This CDR3 is built from 14 residues. CDR1 is SGDLS, CDR2 YYNGEE, per germline. The CDR3 sequence: CASSGTSGANVLTF. The CDR3 nucleotides read TGTGCCAGCAGCGGAACGTCTGGGGCCAACGTCCTGACTTTC.

The chain has TRBV10-3 and TRBJ2-3; no clear D gene. The CDR3 runs to 13 residues. The V gene lost 1 base and the J gene lost 0 bases, with 2 bases spanning the gap. Germline V gene lookup returns CDR1 ENHRY and CDR2 SYGVKD. As DNA, the CDR3 is TGTGCCATCAGTGAGTTCAGCACAGATACGCAGTATTTT. This gives the protein CAISEFSTDTQYF.

This clone was seen only a few times. The chain combines TRBV7-2 with TRBJ2-7; D is possibly TRBD1 or TRBD2 (5 bases each). CDR3 length equals 16 residues. Germline V CDR1 and CDR2: SGHTA, FQGNSA. Trimming removed 1 base at V and 3 bases at J, with 16 bases between. CDR3: CASSLVGTGIHYEQYF. The CDR3 bases are TGTGCCAGCAGCTTAGTTGGGACCGGTATCCACTACGAGCAGTACTTC.

The chain links TRBV12-5 to TRBJ2-5; TRBD2 might be the D (5 bases). The J call is doubtful: the DNA matches TRBJ2-7 better. The CDR3 has 12 amino acids. The germline V gene has CDR1 LGHNT and CDR2 FRNRAP. CDR3 sequence reads: CASGFGEYEQYF. CDR3 DNA sequence: TGTGCTAGTGGTTTCGGGGAGTACGAGCAGTACTTC.

This clone has only one observation. The chain combines TRBV19 with TRBJ2-7; 7 nucleotides agree with TRBD2. The CDR3 length is 14 residues. Trimming removed 6 bases from V and 0 bases from J; junction bases left unmatched: 5. Germline V gene sequence: CDR1 LNHDA, CDR2 SQIVND (reference sequence). As DNA, the CDR3 is TGTGCCAGTAGAAGCGGGGACGCCTCCTACGAGCAGTACTTC. Amino acid sequence: CASRSGDASYEQYF.

This chain uses TRBV15 with TRBJ2-4; tentative D call: TRBD2 (6 bases). The ends were cut back, 6 bases at V and 1 base at J, with 13 bases in the middle. In germline, CDR1 is LNHNV, CDR2 YYDKDF (reference sequence). The CDR3 sequence is 15 residues long. The CDR3, as DNA: TGTGCCACCAGGGGGGGTGGAGGGGCCAAAAACATTCAGTACTTC. This gives the protein CATRGGGGAKNIQYF. Drawing the rest from reference TRBV15 and TRBJ2-4, the complete variable domain is DAMVIQNPRYQVTQFGKPVTLSCSQTLNHNVMYWYQQKSSQAPKLLFHYYDKDFNNEADTPDNFQSRRPNTSFCFLDIRSPGLGDTAMYLCATRGGGGAKNIQYFGAGTRLSVL.

This rearrangement joins TRBV27 to TRBJ1-1, with 9 bases identical to TRBD1. Germline V gives CDR1 MNHEY, CDR2 SMNVEV (reference sequence). The CDR3 covers 13 residues. J was trimmed by 10 bases and V by 6 bases; bases with no gene match: 9. CDR3 DNA: TGTGCCAGCAGCCGACCGGGACAGGGTCCAGCTTTCTTT. Amino acid sequence: CASSRPGQGPAFF.

The chain recombines TRBV11-2 with TRBJ2-1; 7 nucleotides align to TRBD2. After removal of 1 base from V and 13 bases from J, the junction contained 7 bases not matched to a gene. In germline, CDR1 is SGHAT, CDR2 FQNNGV. There are 13 residues in the CDR3. Here the CDR3 DNA reads TGTGCCAGCAGCTTAGGCCAGTGGGGGGGACAGTTCTTC. Translating it yields CASSLGQWGGQFF.

This clone appeared a few times. CDR3 residues: CASRGAHGYTF. DNA of the CDR3: TGTGCCAGCCGAGGGGCCCATGGCTACACCTTC. This chain connects TRBV6-5 to TRBJ1-2, with a possible D match to TRBD1 (5 bases). Looked up from germline, CDR1 is MNHEY and CDR2 is SVGAGI. With 8 bases removed from V and 6 bases from J, the gap between germline ends came to 10 bases. CDR3 length equals 11 residues.

This chain uses TRBV6-8 with TRBJ2-3; 14 nucleotides match TRBD2. Germline V gene data show CDR1 as MNHGY and CDR2 as SAAAGT. V was pared by 2 bases and J by 5 bases, with 3 bases of the junction left unmatched. This CDR3 region has 16 residues. The CDR3 DNA is TGTGCCAGCAGTTACCTGGGACTAGCGGGAGTAGATACGCAGTATTTT. Translated: CASSYLGLAGVDTQYF.

This clone was detected only a few times. The chain is built from TRBV7-9 and TRBJ2-7; 9 bases align to TRBD1. The CDR3 is 15 residues long. Trimming at V came to 3 bases and at J to 2 bases, leaving 5 bases not matched to a gene. CDR1 and CDR2 (germline): SEHNR, FQNEAQ (reference sequence). CDR3 DNA sequence: TGTGCCAGCAGCTTCGGTAGACAGGGGGCCTACGAGCAGTACTTC. This codes for CASSFGRQGAYEQYF.

CDR3 region: CASSLALAGVGDEQFF. The CDR3 DNA follows: TGTGCCAGCAGCTTAGCTTTGGCGGGAGTCGGCGATGAGCAGTTCTTC. This chain joins TRBV11-2 and TRBJ2-1, with 7 bases identical to TRBD2. After removal of 1 base from V and 8 bases from J, the junction contained 11 bases not matched to a gene. The germline gives CDR1 SGHAT, CDR2 FQNNGV. The length of the CDR3 is 16 residues.

V gene TRBV5-4 combines with J gene TRBJ2-5; D could derive from TRBD1 or TRBD2 (6 bases each). The CDR3 consists of 16 residues. Trimming cost V 3 bases and J 1 base, with 16 bases left between them. The germline V gene has CDR1 SGHNT and CDR2 YYREEE (reference sequence). The CDR3 DNA reads as TGTGCCAGCAGCTACATTGTTGGGGGGCCCCAAGAGACCCAGTACTTC. It is translated as CASSYIVGGPQETQYF.

CDR3 residues: CASSPGPLAQHF. Written as DNA, the CDR3 is TGTGCCAGCAGCCCCGGCCCTCTGGCCCAGCATTTT. J is TRBJ1-5 and V is TRBV2, with D unclear. The CDR3 is 12 amino acids. V was shortened by 6 bases and J by 11 bases, with 14 bases between the two germline ends. The V gene's germline CDR1 is SNHLY and CDR2 FYNNEI.

As regards this clone: The same CDR3 can be traced to other DNA sequences in this sample. J is TRBJ1-2 and V is TRBV5-1, with D possibly TRBD1 on 5 matching bases. CDR3 length: 14 residues. The germline V gene encodes CDR1 SGHRS and CDR2 YFSETQ. Trimming removed 0 bases at V and 0 bases at J, with 6 bases between. In DNA form, the CDR3 reads TGCGCCAGCAGCTTGGCAGGGACTAACTATGGCTACACCTTC. Protein: CASSLAGTNYGYTF.

The rearrangement joins TRBV5-6 to TRBJ1-1; D is possibly TRBD1 (5 bases). In germline, CDR1 is SGHDT, CDR2 YYEEEE. This CDR3 is built from 14 residues. V dropped 0 bases and J dropped 10 bases, with 16 bases sitting between them. This chain's CDR3 is CASSLGTRNGGAFF. CDR3 coding DNA: TGTGCCAGCAGCTTGGGGACACGAAATGGGGGAGCTTTCTTT.

This chain uses TRBV7-3 with TRBJ2-3, with TRBD1 as a possible D gene (7 bases). The ends were cut back, 5 bases at V and 2 bases at J, with 14 bases in the middle. Looked up from germline, CDR1 is SGHTA and CDR2 is FQGTGA. The CDR3 covers 15 residues. CDR3 nucleotides: TGTGCCAGCAGCCGCCAGGGGGGACTCACAGATACGCAGTATTTT. It translates to CASSRQGGLTDTQYF.

This rearrangement joins TRBV14 to TRBJ2-5; D gene ambiguous. CDR1 is SGHDN, CDR2 FVKESK, per germline. V dropped 3 bases and J dropped 5 bases, with 7 bases sitting between them. The CDR3 contains 12 residues. CDR3 sequence (DNA): TGTGCCAGCAGCCAGGCAGGCGAGACCCAGTACTTC. Protein product: CASSQAGETQYF.

The gene calls are TRBV6-5 and TRBJ2-1; 7 bases map to TRBD2. Germline CDR1 is MNHEY and CDR2 is SVGAGI. V trimming: 0 bases; J trimming: 7 bases; junction bases outside the gene matches: 6. CDR3 size: 15 residues. Here the CDR3 reads CASSYSWEGGNEQFF. The CDR3 DNA follows: TGTGCCAGCAGTTACTCGTGGGAGGGCGGGAATGAGCAGTTCTTC.

The chain is built from TRBV6-1 and TRBJ2-7, with D uncertain. Germline-derived CDR1 and CDR2 are MNHNS and SASEGT. This CDR3 contains 15 residues. The V end was cut by 6 bases, the J end by 1 base, with 16 bases between. This CDR3 is CASSLSSLGSYEQYF. The CDR3, as DNA: TGTGCCAGCAGCCTTAGCTCTTTGGGATCCTACGAGCAGTACTTC.